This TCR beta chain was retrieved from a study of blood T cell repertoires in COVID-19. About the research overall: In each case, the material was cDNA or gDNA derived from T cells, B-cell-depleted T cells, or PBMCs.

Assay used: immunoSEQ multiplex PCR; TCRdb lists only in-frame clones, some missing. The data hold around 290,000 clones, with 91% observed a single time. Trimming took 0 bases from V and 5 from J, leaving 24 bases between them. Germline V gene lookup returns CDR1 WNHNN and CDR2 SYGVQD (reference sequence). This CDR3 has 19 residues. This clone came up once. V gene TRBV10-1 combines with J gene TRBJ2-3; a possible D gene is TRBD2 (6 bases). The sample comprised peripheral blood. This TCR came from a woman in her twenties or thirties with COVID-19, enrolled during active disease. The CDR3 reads CASSESFLAKPDKGDTQYF. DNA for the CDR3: TGCGCCAGCAGTGAGTCGTTTCTAGCGAAGCCGGATAAGGGAGATACGCAGTATTTT.